This T cell receptor beta chain stems from a study of beta chain features in type 1 diabetes. Whole-study context: Healthy donors, compared against patients, showed similar age, gender and cell yields. Study-wide points: Type 1 diabetes patients showed a moderate but significant shortening of TCRB CDR3s in all four CD4+ subsets.

Of note for this clone: Its antigen is undetermined.

V gave up 4 bases and J gave up 5 bases; unmatched junction bases: 6. Germline V gene sequence: CDR1 MNHEY, CDR2 SVGAGI. CDR3 length equals 14 residues. The isolated RNA, all of it, was reverse transcribed, so expressed TCRB transcripts were what got sequenced. Generated by immunoSEQ multiplex PCR, the TCRdb table keeps only in-frame clones and is missing some. Altogether about 650,000 clones are present, about an eighth being singletons, with the ten largest covering more than 0.095%. The sequence came from a man aged 25 to 45 with type 1 diabetes. Sequenced input: naive CD4+ T cells from blood. The gene calls are TRBV6-5 and TRBJ1-1; 8 nucleotides line up with TRBD1. CDR3 in amino acids: CASSSPGGRTEAFF. The CDR3 nucleotides read TGTGCCAGCAGTTCGCCAGGGGGCAGGACTGAAGCTTTCTTT.